The entry that follows covers one TCR beta chain sequence. The antigen is unknown. V was trimmed by 3 bases and J by 8 bases, leaving 10 bases between them. CDR3 length: 11 amino acids. Germline CDR1 is DFQATT and CDR2 is SNEGSKA (reference sequence). Sequencing was performed with immunoSEQ multiplex PCR; in TCRdb, only in-frame clones are kept and a portion is missing. The table includes 6,000 to 9,500 clones, more than 75% detected once. These data originate in a study of lymphopenia after photon versus proton radiotherapy. Overall study findings and caveats: Authors raise, but do not show, better survival with proton therapy. Larger post-nadir TCR diversity loss correlated inversely with survival in deceased patients. Proton therapy kept repertoires fairly stable, unlike photons, which gained effector/memory cells. Oligoclonal CD8+ Temra expansion after nadir drove photon patients' diversity drop.

The receptor comes from a man aged 30 to 39 with gastric cancer. Sequenced here: peripheral blood, sampled from a patient treated with photon-based radiotherapy. The gene calls are TRBV20-1 and TRBJ1-2; D is unresolved. The CDR3 sequence: CSASQPWGYTF. In DNA form, the CDR3 reads TGCAGTGCTAGCCAACCCTGGGGCTACACCTTC.